Presented here are 14 T cell receptor beta chains from one specimen sequenced in a study of breast tumors, draining lymph nodes, adjacent tissues. One entry per CDR3 protein, called by TCRdb with MiXCR from the multiplex PCR reads. The table records over 15,000 distinct CDR3 sequences, under 60% of them present only once. Input material: tumor-adjacent breast tissue. The receptors were sampled from a female donor with breast cancer. Some clones in this sample may be carry-over from other donors' samples.

This clonotype was picked up many times. J is TRBJ2-1 and V is TRBV5-8; weak D call: TRBD1 (6 bases). Germline CDR1 is SGHTS and CDR2 is YDEGEE. Trimming took off 2 bases at V and 5 bases at J, with 8 bases between the two ends. The CDR3 sequence is 13 residues long. The CDR3, as DNA: TGTGCCAGCAGCTTAGGGGACAACAATGAGCAGTTCTTC. The encoded protein is CASSLGDNNEQFF.

In this sample, this clonotype is large (0.1 to 1%). The V gene is TRBV7-9, the J gene TRBJ2-7; 11 bases match TRBD2. J lost 6 bases, V lost 5 bases, and 9 bases had no gene match. The CDR3 runs to 15 residues. Per the germline V gene, CDR1 is SEHNR and CDR2 is FQNEAQ (reference sequence). The CDR3 spells CASSPLLAGEGEQYF. The CDR3 DNA sequence: TGTGCCAGCAGCCCACTACTAGCGGGAGAAGGCGAGCAGTACTTC.

This clonotype was recorded at least ten times. This chain uses TRBV3-1 with TRBJ2-2; 7 nucleotides align to TRBD2. J was trimmed by 3 bases and V by 1 base; bases with no gene match: 8. Germline CDR1 reads LGHDT; CDR2 reads YNNKEL (reference sequence). This CDR3 spans 17 amino acids. The CDR3 DNA reads TGTGCCAGCAGCCAAGGCCCCACTAGCGCCCACACCGGGGAGCTGTTTTTT. Residues: CASSQGPTSAHTGELFF. The entire variable domain, with the rest obtained from reference TRBV3-1 and TRBJ2-2, is as follows: DTAVSQTPKYLVTQMGNDKSIKCEQNLGHDTMYWYKQDSKKFLKIMFSYNNKELIINETVPNRFSPKSPDKAHLNLHINSLELGDSAVYFCASSQGPTSAHTGELFFGEGSRLTVL.

The chain uses TRBV14 and TRBJ2-7; possibly TRBD1 for D (5 bases). The germline V gene has CDR1 SGHDN and CDR2 FVKESK. The CDR3 sequence is 15 residues long. Deletions cut 0 bases from V and 6 bases from J, with 15 bases between. In nucleotides, the CDR3 is TGTGCCAGCAGCCAAGATTACAGGTTTAGGGGCGAGCAGTACTTC. Translated: CASSQDYRFRGEQYF.

This clonotype was seen ten or more times. The chain uses TRBV19 and TRBJ2-7; D is unresolved. The V end lost 5 bases, the J end lost 4 bases, and 15 bases lay between the germline ends. The V gene's germline CDR1 is LNHDA and CDR2 SQIVND (reference sequence). This CDR3 spans 14 amino acids. CDR3: CASSATQPPYEQYF. The CDR3, as DNA: TGTGCCAGTAGTGCAACTCAACCCCCTTACGAGCAGTACTTC.

The sample holds many counts of this clonotype. The chain carries TRBV14 and TRBJ2-1; TRBD2 agrees at 8 bases. From germline, CDR1 is SGHDN and CDR2 FVKESK. With 5 bases clipped from V and 3 bases from J, the junction kept 6 bases outside the gene matches. The CDR3 totals 15 residues. The CDR3 DNA reads as TGTGCCAGCAGCGCTCTAGCGGGTAGCTACAATGAGCAGTTCTTC. As protein: CASSALAGSYNEQFF.

This clonotype is judged medium-sized. The V call is TRBV7-3, the J call TRBJ2-3; D ambiguous. The V gene lost 5 bases and the J gene lost 0 bases, with 9 bases spanning the gap. Germline V CDR1 and CDR2: SGHTA, FQGTGA. The length of the CDR3 is 14 residues. The CDR3 region is CASSPSHSTDTQYF. In DNA, the CDR3 is TGTGCCAGCAGCCCGAGCCACAGCACAGATACGCAGTATTTT.

In regard to this clonotype: Lacking the conserved final phenylalanine or tryptophan, this CDR3 likely reflects a read error. This rearrangement joins TRBV7-2 to TRBJ2-7; D gene unclear. V was shortened by 2 bases and J by 2 bases, with 4 bases between the two germline ends. The CDR3 runs to 12 residues. CDR1 and CDR2 (germline): SGHTA, FQGNSA. CDR3 sequence: CASSLPAYEQYY. DNA of the CDR3: TGTGCCAGCAGCTTACCCGCCTACGAGCAGTACTAC.

This chain uses TRBV25-1 with TRBJ2-7; perhaps TRBD1 as D (7 bases). The CDR3 contains 14 residues. Germline V gene data show CDR1 as MGHDK and CDR2 as SYGVNS. V was trimmed by 7 bases and J by 2 bases, leaving 15 bases between them. CDR3 amino acids: CASTEAGTAYEQYF. The CDR3, as DNA: TGTGCCAGCACCGAGGCGGGGACAGCCTACGAGCAGTACTTC.

The chain uses TRBV11-3 and TRBJ2-7, with 8 bases identical to TRBD1. V dropped 5 bases and J dropped 4; count of bases not matched to a gene: 7. The germline V gene encodes CDR1 SGHNT and CDR2 YENEEA. CDR3 size: 14 residues. CDR3: CASSPGQGTYEQYF. CDR3 nucleotides: TGTGCCAGCAGCCCCGGACAGGGCACGTACGAGCAGTACTTC.

Relative to its sample, this clonotype is medium-sized. The chain is built from TRBV7-3 and TRBJ2-1; 7 bases agree with TRBD1. The V gene's germline CDR1 is SGHTA and CDR2 FQGTGA. The CDR3 totals 14 residues. V shed 6 bases, J shed 4 bases, and the junction held 6 bases outside the gene matches. The CDR3 nucleotides read TGTGCCAGCAGTACCACAGGGGAGTACAATGAGCAGTTCTTC. Its translation: CASSTTGEYNEQFF.

In this sample, this clonotype turned up many times. The CDR3 nucleotides read TGTGCCAGCAGCCCTCCAATACCCGAGCAGTTCTTC. The encoded protein is CASSPPIPEQFF. V and J are TRBV11-2 and TRBJ2-1; D not certain. Germline V gene sequence: CDR1 SGHAT, CDR2 FQNNGV. This CDR3 is built from 12 residues. The V and J ends lost 5 bases and 10 bases respectively, with 12 bases between them.

V and J are TRBV6-1 and TRBJ2-5; 8 bases fit TRBD1. Germline V CDR1 and CDR2: MNHNS, SASEGT. The J segment lost 1 base and the V segment lost 3 bases, leaving 4 bases of the junction unmatched. The CDR3 spans 15 residues. CDR3 amino acids: CASSDMGQAQETQYF. CDR3 in DNA: TGTGCCAGCAGTGACATGGGACAGGCCCAAGAGACCCAGTACTTC.

Comment on this clonotype: One junction end does not reproduce the germline sequence, and a read error may be involved. CDR3 region: CASRQGDANYGYTF. The DNA of the CDR3 is TGTGCCAGCAGGCAAGGGGACGCCAACTATGGCTACACCTTC. The genes are TRBV14 and TRBJ1-2; tentatively, D is TRBD1 (5 bases). CDR1 is SGHDN, CDR2 FVKESK, per germline. The CDR3 sequence is 14 residues long.